Listed below are T cell receptor beta chains from one sample, sequenced in a study of T-cell reconstitution after alpha-beta-depleted transplantation in children. TCRdb reprocessed the PCR reads via MiXCR and lists one record per CDR3 protein. The sample shows 300,000 to 400,000 distinct CDR3 sequences, 20% to 30% of them seen only once. The sample in question was PBMCs, mostly from graft donor cells, obtained 180 days after TCRalphabeta/CD19-depleted stem cell transplant. The receptors stem from a male patient aged 5 to 17 who had a stem cell transplant for acute lymphoblastic leukemia, so the T cells may come from the graft donor. Each CDR3 is given with its conserved first and last residue. D genes are given only for firm matches. Some rows have no size entry. The others give once, few or many, or a class for an expanded clone.

clone_size: few; j_call: TRBJ2-1; v_call: TRBV24-1; d_call: TRBD2; cdr3_aa: CATRDSGISNEQFF; cdr3_nt: TGTGCCACCAGAGATAGCGGGATAAGCAATGAGCAGTTCTTC
clone_size: few; j_call: TRBJ2-1; v_call: TRBV28; d_call: TRBD1; cdr3_aa: CVRDRGYNEQFF; cdr3_nt: TGTGTCCGGGACAGGGGCTACAATGAGCAGTTCTTC
clone_size: few; j_call: TRBJ1-5; v_call: TRBV15; d_call: TRBD1; cdr3_aa: CATSRAQRGGYQPQHF; cdr3_nt: TGTGCCACCAGCAGAGCCCAACGAGGGGGCTATCAGCCCCAGCATTTT
clone_size: NA; j_call: TRBJ2-7; v_call: TRBV4-2; d_call: TRBD2; cdr3_aa: CASSQMVAGLLPYEQYF; cdr3_nt: TGTGCCAGCAGCCAAATGGTAGCGGGACTCCTCCCCTACGAGCAGTACTTC
clone_size: NA; j_call: TRBJ2-7; v_call: TRBV7-8; d_call: NA; cdr3_aa: CASSLGWGRGYEQYF; cdr3_nt: TGTGCCAGCAGCTTAGGTTGGGGGCGGGGATACGAGCAGTACTTC
clone_size: NA; j_call: TRBJ2-7; v_call: TRBV24-1; d_call: TRBD1; cdr3_aa: CATTSTGNAYEQYF; cdr3_nt: TGTGCCACCACATCGACAGGGAACGCATACGAGCAGTACTTC
clone_size: NA; j_call: TRBJ2-3; v_call: TRBV7-9; d_call: TRBD2; cdr3_aa: CAGIPGGGGVDTQYF; cdr3_nt: TGTGCCGGCATCCCTGGGGGGGGAGGCGTAGATACGCAGTATTTT
clone_size: NA; j_call: TRBJ2-1; v_call: TRBV2; d_call: TRBD2; cdr3_aa: CASSLFSGRSYSEQFF; cdr3_nt: TGTGCCAGCAGTCTCTTTAGCGGGAGATCCTACAGTGAGCAGTTCTTC
clone_size: NA; j_call: TRBJ2-2; v_call: TRBV7-3; d_call: NA; cdr3_aa: CASSLTRMGGRTGELFF; cdr3_nt: TGTGCCAGCAGCTTAACGCGCATGGGGGGACGCACCGGGGAGCTGTTTTTT
clone_size: NA; j_call: TRBJ2-7; v_call: TRBV4-2; d_call: NA; cdr3_aa: CASSQEVRGAFPLKTSAREQYF; cdr3_nt: TGTGCCAGCAGCCAAGAAGTGCGAGGGGCCTTCCCTTTAAAAACTTCGGCGCGGGAGCAGTACTTC
clone_size: NA; j_call: TRBJ2-7; v_call: TRBV10-2; d_call: TRBD2; cdr3_aa: CASTRTGGSSYEQYF; cdr3_nt: TGCGCCAGCACTCGAACGGGGGGTAGCTCCTACGAGCAGTACTTC
clone_size: NA; j_call: TRBJ1-3; v_call: TRBV5-1; d_call: NA; cdr3_aa: CASSSALSGNTIYF; cdr3_nt: TGCGCCAGCAGCTCCGCACTCTCTGGAAACACCATATATTTT
clone_size: few; j_call: TRBJ2-5; v_call: TRBV7-8; d_call: TRBD2; cdr3_aa: CASSLEMTSGLQETQYF; cdr3_nt: TGTGCCAGCAGCTTAGAGATGACTAGCGGGCTCCAAGAGACCCAGTACTTC
clone_size: few; j_call: TRBJ2-1; v_call: TRBV11-1; d_call: TRBD2; cdr3_aa: CASSLGLAGAKGVYNEQFF; cdr3_nt: TGTGCCAGCAGCTTAGGTCTAGCGGGAGCAAAGGGGGTCTACAATGAGCAGTTCTTC